This TCR beta chain was sequenced during a study of shared clonotypes between healthy human individuals. Study in general: Plates per donor: three CD4 naive, three CD4 memory, two CD8 naive, one CD8 memory.

The study's findings and limits: Unshared clonotypes carried lower generation probabilities than those common to all four donors. Limited genetic and exposure-history diversity came from having few donors.

Remarks on this clone: Its antigen is unknown.

200 to 250 ng DNA, approximately 31,000 T cell genomes, went into each sorted-subset replicate PCR. The method was immunoSEQ multiplex PCR; TCRdb's version includes in-frame clones alone and lacks a portion of them. The data hold over a million clones, with roughly 98.5% observed a single time. The CDR3 runs to 14 residues. Germline-derived CDR1 and CDR2 are SGHNT and YYREEE (reference sequence). Between the trimmed V and J ends, which lost 2 bases and 3 bases, there was a span of 12 bases. Sequencing was done on a sample of naive CD4+ T cells sorted from blood. Subset: CD45RA+ positively selected. The source is a man aged 30 to 39 in good health. This chain joins TRBV5-4 and TRBJ2-7; either TRBD1 or TRBD2 may fit D (5 bases each). CDR3 residues: CASSFVGRIYEQYF. CDR3 in DNA: TGTGCCAGCAGCTTCGTGGGACGGATCTACGAGCAGTACTTC.